This T cell receptor (beta chain) was captured by sequencing in a study of blood T cells in healthy people across ages. On the study more broadly: The template switching approach captured approximately one barcoded beta molecule for every two T cells.

Together with a sample-barcoded 5' primer, a J-beta primer mix was included in a second PCR lasting roughly 6 to 12 cycles. A template-switch adaptor that had 12 random nucleotides put a tag on each cDNA molecule. TCRdb reanalysed the 5' RACE reads using MiXCR and keeps one entry per CDR3 protein. Among 800,000 to 1,000,000 distinct CDR3 sequences listed, around 48% were seen once. Aged roughly 6 to 90, donors were systemically healthy Caucasians from Russia. With regard to this clonotype: Its antigen remains unknown.

Per germline, CDR1 SGDLS and CDR2 YYNGEE. This CDR3 has 16 residues. V was cut by 4 bases and J by 7 bases, with 20 bases left in between. Findings of the study overall: Donor CMV status, an unknown factor, possibly confounded changes in expanded clonotypes.

Sequenced sample: blood. This chain links TRBV9 with TRBJ1-4; possibly TRBD1 for D (6 bases). This sequence originates from a man aged 30-40 years in good health. The chain's CDR3 is CASSFATGKQSEKLFF. The CDR3 DNA reads as TGTGCCAGCAGCTTCGCTACAGGGAAGCAGAGTGAAAAACTGTTTTTT.